This is a list of T cell receptor beta chains from one sample in a study of neoadjuvant anti-PD-1 for oral cavity cancer. Assay used: immunoSEQ multiplex PCR; TCRdb lists only in-frame clones, some missing. Seen here are 9,400 or so clones, 66% observed once, and the top ten hold roughly 8.3%. The sequenced sample was tumor tissue, obtained before nivolumab (anti-PD-1) treatment. The receptors stem from a person aged 40-85 years with oral cavity squamous cell carcinoma. Both conserved end residues are part of each CDR3. Fields, in order: CDR3 length, J gene, D gene, clone size, V gene, CDR3 protein, CDR3 DNA. A D gene is named only where the DNA matches it firmly. Rows may omit the clone size; those that give it use once, few, many or a size class.

len: 16
j_gene: TRBJ2-7
d_gene: TRBD1
abundance: NA
v_gene: TRBV23-1
CDR3aa: CASSQSGDRGNYEQYF
CDR3nt: TGCGCCAGCAGTCAATCGGGGGACAGGGGTAACTACGAGCAGTACTTC

len: 14
j_gene: TRBJ1-5
d_gene: NA
abundance: NA
v_gene: TRBV19
CDR3aa: CASSTRPQDQPQHF
CDR3nt: TGTGCCAGTAGCACGCGGCCTCAGGATCAGCCCCAGCATTTT

len: 13
j_gene: TRBJ1-2
d_gene: NA
abundance: few
v_gene: TRBV7-9
CDR3aa: CASSLVRGHGYTF
CDR3nt: TGTGCCAGCAGCTTAGTCAGGGGACATGGCTACACCTTC

len: 15
j_gene: TRBJ2-1
d_gene: TRBD2
abundance: NA
v_gene: TRBV19
CDR3aa: CASSLGLGILDEQFF
CDR3nt: TGTGCCAGTAGCTTGGGACTAGGGATTTTGGATGAGCAGTTCTTC

len: 14
j_gene: TRBJ2-2
d_gene: NA
abundance: NA
v_gene: TRBV7-3
CDR3aa: CASSLIGHTGELFF
CDR3nt: TGTGCCAGCAGCTTAATTGGACACACCGGGGAGCTGTTTTTT

len: 14
j_gene: TRBJ1-2
d_gene: NA
abundance: NA
v_gene: TRBV5-6
CDR3aa: CASSLPTSHYGYTF
CDR3nt: TGTGCCAGCAGCTTGCCGACTTCCCACTATGGCTACACCTTC

len: 14
j_gene: TRBJ2-7
d_gene: TRBD1
abundance: once
v_gene: TRBV18
CDR3aa: CASSPPGGIGEQYF
CDR3nt: TGTGCCAGCTCACCACCAGGGGGCATTGGCGAGCAGTACTTC

len: 15
j_gene: TRBJ1-1
d_gene: NA
abundance: NA
v_gene: TRBV30
CDR3aa: CAWSANGLRGTEAFF
CDR3nt: TGTGCCTGGAGTGCCAACGGGCTTCGGGGCACTGAAGCTTTCTTT

len: 15
j_gene: TRBJ2-1
d_gene: TRBD1
abundance: NA
v_gene: TRBV5-4
CDR3aa: CASSLQGARGDEQFF
CDR3nt: TGTGCCAGCAGCTTGCAGGGGGCCCGAGGGGATGAGCAGTTCTTC

len: 14
j_gene: TRBJ2-5
d_gene: NA
abundance: NA
v_gene: TRBV2
CDR3aa: CASWMGRYQETQYF
CDR3nt: TGTGCCAGCTGGATGGGGCGTTACCAAGAGACCCAGTACTTC

len: 13
j_gene: TRBJ2-7
d_gene: NA
abundance: NA
v_gene: TRBV28
CDR3aa: CASAPFGVYEQYF
CDR3nt: TGTGCCAGCGCACCGTTTGGAGTCTACGAGCAGTACTTC

len: 12
j_gene: TRBJ1-5
d_gene: NA
abundance: NA
v_gene: TRBV30
CDR3aa: CAWSTPPQPQHF
CDR3nt: TGTGCCTGGAGTACCCCTCCTCAGCCCCAGCATTTT

len: 14
j_gene: TRBJ1-6
d_gene: NA
abundance: NA
v_gene: TRBV9
CDR3aa: CASSVSSGNSPLHF
CDR3nt: TGTGCCAGCAGCGTATCCAGTGGTAATTCACCCCTCCACTTT

len: 13
j_gene: TRBJ1-4
d_gene: TRBD1
abundance: NA
v_gene: TRBV28
CDR3aa: CASSLSGRQGWYF
CDR3nt: TGTGCCAGCAGTTTATCGGGGCGACAGGGATGGTATTTT

len: 15
j_gene: TRBJ2-2
d_gene: TRBD1
abundance: NA
v_gene: TRBV6-4
CDR3aa: CASSDGTGNTGELFF
CDR3nt: TGTGCCAGCAGTGATGGGACAGGGAACACCGGGGAGCTGTTTTTT

len: 15
j_gene: TRBJ1-1
d_gene: NA
abundance: NA
v_gene: TRBV7-9
CDR3aa: CASSATGRWNTEAFF
CDR3nt: TGTGCCAGCAGCGCGACCGGGCGATGGAACACTGAAGCTTTCTTT

len: 15
j_gene: TRBJ2-5
d_gene: TRBD1
abundance: NA
v_gene: TRBV5-8
CDR3aa: CASSTGTGGGQTQYF
CDR3nt: TGTGCCAGCAGCACCGGGACAGGGGGCGGGCAGACCCAGTACTTC

len: 16
j_gene: TRBJ2-1
d_gene: NA
abundance: NA
v_gene: TRBV28
CDR3aa: CASSRTDLSTYNEQFF
CDR3nt: TGTGCCAGCAGTAGGACAGACCTTTCCACCTACAATGAGCAGTTCTTC

len: 13
j_gene: TRBJ2-3
d_gene: TRBD1
abundance: NA
v_gene: TRBV5-4
CDR3aa: CAQQVTGDDTQYF
CDR3nt: TGTGCTCAGCAGGTAACAGGGGATGATACGCAGTATTTT

len: 15
j_gene: TRBJ1-5
d_gene: NA
abundance: few
v_gene: TRBV19
CDR3aa: CASSMESRGNQPQHF
CDR3nt: TGTGCCAGTAGTATGGAATCCCGGGGAAATCAGCCCCAGCATTTT

len: 16
j_gene: TRBJ2-5
d_gene: NA
abundance: NA
v_gene: TRBV7-9
CDR3aa: CASSGTIKTQGETQYF
CDR3nt: TGTGCCAGCAGCGGTACAATAAAGACCCAAGGAGAGACCCAGTACTTC

len: 19
j_gene: TRBJ2-6
d_gene: NA
abundance: NA
v_gene: TRBV10-3
CDR3aa: CAISGKEGRGASGANVLTF
CDR3nt: TGTGCCATCAGTGGAAAGGAGGGTCGCGGCGCCTCTGGGGCCAACGTCCTGACTTTC

len: 15
j_gene: TRBJ2-2
d_gene: NA
abundance: NA
v_gene: TRBV4-1
CDR3aa: CASSQRRENTGELFF
CDR3nt: TGCGCCAGCAGCCAAAGACGGGAGAACACCGGGGAGCTGTTTTTT

len: 14
j_gene: TRBJ2-5
d_gene: TRBD2
abundance: NA
v_gene: TRBV5-6
CDR3aa: CASSWRGAGETQYF
CDR3nt: TGTGCCAGCAGCTGGCGGGGGGCGGGGGAGACCCAGTACTTC

len: 14
j_gene: TRBJ1-2
d_gene: NA
abundance: few
v_gene: TRBV9
CDR3aa: CASSVGQGPSRYTF
CDR3nt: TGTGCCAGCAGCGTAGGTCAGGGTCCATCTCGCTACACCTTC

len: 13
j_gene: TRBJ2-1
d_gene: NA
abundance: NA
v_gene: TRBV27
CDR3aa: CASSLVWSSEQFF
CDR3nt: TGTGCCAGCAGTTTAGTATGGAGTTCTGAGCAGTTCTTC